This paragraph covers one TCR beta chain sequence. Germline V gene data show CDR1 as KGHSH and CDR2 as LQKENI. CDR3 length: 15 residues. The V end lost 6 bases, the J end lost 1 base, and 15 bases lay between the germline ends. These data are taken from a study of blood T cell repertoires in COVID-19. Only in-frame clones appear in the TCRdb table, and some are missing; sequencing was by immunoSEQ multiplex PCR. The sample has 100,000 to 150,000 clones, roughly 82% seen once. This clonotype was sampled from a human donor in a cohort sampled during active COVID-19. J is TRBJ1-1 and V is TRBV18; no reliable D call. Sequencing used peripheral blood. CDR3: CASSPAWQWNTEAFF. CDR3 nucleotide sequence: TGTGCCAGCTCTCCCGCCTGGCAGTGGAACACTGAAGCTTTCTTT.